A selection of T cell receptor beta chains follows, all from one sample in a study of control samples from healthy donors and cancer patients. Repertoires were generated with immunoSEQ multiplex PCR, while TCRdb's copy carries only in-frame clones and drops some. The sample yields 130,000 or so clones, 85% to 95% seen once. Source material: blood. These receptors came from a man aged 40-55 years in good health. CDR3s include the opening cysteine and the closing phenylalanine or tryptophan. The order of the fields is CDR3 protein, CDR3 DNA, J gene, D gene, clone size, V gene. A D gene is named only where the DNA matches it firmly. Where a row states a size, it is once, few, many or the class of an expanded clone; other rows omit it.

CDR3: CASRSGRGAQYF; DNA: TGCGCCAGCAGAAGCGGGAGGGGTGCGCAGTATTTT; J: TRBJ2-3; D: TRBD2; size: -; V: TRBV4-1
CDR3: CASSDAFRSPLHF; DNA: TGTGCCAGCAGTGACGCCTTTAGGTCACCCCTCCACTTT; J: TRBJ1-6; D: -; size: -; V: TRBV25-1
CDR3: CASRGQGPHEQYF; DNA: TGTGCCAGCAGGGGACAGGGACCACACGAGCAGTACTTC; J: TRBJ2-7; D: TRBD1; size: -; V: TRBV5-6
CDR3: CASSPSPGQGRNEQYF; DNA: TGTGCCAGCAGCCCTAGCCCGGGACAGGGGAGAAACGAGCAGTACTTC; J: TRBJ2-7; D: TRBD1; size: -; V: TRBV3-1/TRBV3-2
CDR3: CASGLAPQLGYTF; DNA: TGTGCTAGTGGTTTGGCCCCTCAGCTAGGCTACACCTTC; J: TRBJ1-2; D: -; size: -; V: TRBV12-5
CDR3: CSASSDSNQPQHF; DNA: TGCAGTGCTAGTTCCGATAGCAATCAGCCCCAGCATTTT; J: TRBJ1-5; D: -; size: -; V: TRBV20-1
CDR3: CAISRTGGRGEKLFF; DNA: TGTGCCATCAGTAGGACAGGGGGCCGAGGAGAAAAACTGTTTTTT; J: TRBJ1-4; D: TRBD1; size: -; V: TRBV10-3
CDR3: CASSFTGTGPYEQYF; DNA: TGTGCCAGCAGCTTTACCGGGACAGGCCCCTACGAGCAGTACTTC; J: TRBJ2-7; D: TRBD1; size: -; V: TRBV5-6
CDR3: CASSVGDISNYGYTF; DNA: TGTGCCAGCAGCGTAGGGGACATATCTAACTATGGCTACACCTTC; J: TRBJ1-2; D: -; size: -; V: TRBV9
CDR3: CASSLGLSNQPQHF; DNA: TGTGCCAGCAGCTTAGGTCTCTCCAATCAGCCCCAGCATTTT; J: TRBJ1-5; D: -; size: -; V: TRBV7-9
CDR3: CATSVGRDNQPQHF; DNA: TGTGCCACCAGTGTCGGGAGGGACAATCAGCCCCAGCATTTT; J: TRBJ1-5; D: -; size: -; V: TRBV24-1
CDR3: CASSPTGQGVLNTEAFF; DNA: TGTGCCAGCAGCCCAACGGGACAGGGGGTTCTGAACACTGAAGCTTTCTTT; J: TRBJ1-1; D: TRBD1; size: -; V: TRBV3-1/TRBV3-2
CDR3: CATFRTQNTGELFF; DNA: TGTGCCACCTTTCGGACACAGAACACCGGGGAGCTGTTTTTT; J: TRBJ2-2; D: -; size: -; V: TRBV6-5
CDR3: CASSISGTDTEAFF; DNA: TGTGCCAGTAGTATATCAGGCACGGACACTGAAGCTTTCTTT; J: TRBJ1-1; D: -; size: -; V: TRBV19
CDR3: CASSSAPNVNGELFF; DNA: TGCGCCAGCAGCTCCGCCCCCAACGTTAACGGGGAGCTGTTTTTT; J: TRBJ2-2; D: -; size: -; V: TRBV5-1
CDR3: CASSLGAGSNTEAFF; DNA: TGTGCCAGCAGCTTAGGAGCCGGGTCAAACACTGAAGCTTTCTTT; J: TRBJ1-1; D: -; size: -; V: TRBV7-6
CDR3: CASSLGYRAGGINSPLHF; DNA: TGTGCCAGCAGCTTAGGTTACCGGGCAGGGGGCATCAATTCACCCCTCCACTTT; J: TRBJ1-6; D: TRBD1; size: -; V: TRBV13
CDR3: CASSSGLALTDTQYF; DNA: TGTGCCAGCAGCTCCGGACTAGCGTTGACAGATACGCAGTATTTT; J: TRBJ2-3; D: TRBD2; size: -; V: TRBV7-3
CDR3: CATSQRLAGELFF; DNA: TGCGCCACTTCTCAGAGGTTGGCCGGGGAGCTGTTTTTT; J: TRBJ2-2; D: -; size: once; V: TRBV4-1
CDR3: CASSLGAGTPTNYGYTF; DNA: TGTGCCAGCAGTTTAGGGGCTGGGACACCTACTAACTATGGCTACACCTTC; J: TRBJ1-2; D: -; size: -; V: TRBV28
CDR3: CAVKGYNGQQNTEAFF; DNA: TGCGCCGTTAAGGGGTATAATGGACAGCAGAACACTGAAGCTTTCTTT; J: TRBJ1-1; D: -; size: -; V: TRBV10-2
CDR3: CASSLSYEQYF; DNA: TGTGCCAGCAGCTTAAGCTACGAGCAGTACTTC; J: TRBJ2-7; D: -; size: -; V: TRBV7-9
CDR3: CAPARGGAYEQYF; DNA: TGTGCCCCAGCTCGGGGGGGGGCCTACGAGCAGTACTTC; J: TRBJ2-7; D: TRBD2; size: -; V: TRBV5-8
CDR3: CASSFAGASGETQYF; DNA: TGTGCCAGCAGTTTTGCGGGGGCTTCGGGAGAGACCCAGTACTTC; J: TRBJ2-5; D: -; size: -; V: TRBV28
CDR3: CASRVGRAEQYF; DNA: TGCGCCAGCAGGGTAGGGCGGGCCGAGCAGTACTTC; J: TRBJ2-7; D: -; size: -; V: TRBV5-1
CDR3: CASSHTDKQGEQYF; DNA: TGTGCCAGCAGCCACACGGATAAACAGGGCGAGCAGTACTTC; J: TRBJ2-7; D: -; size: -; V: TRBV4-2
CDR3: CASTPAGGWGYTF; DNA: TGTGCCAGCACTCCGGCGGGGGGTTGGGGCTACACCTTC; J: TRBJ1-2; D: -; size: -; V: TRBV5-5
CDR3: CASSYAGRSYEQYF; DNA: TGTGCCAGCAGCTACGCCGGGAGATCCTACGAGCAGTACTTC; J: TRBJ2-7; D: -; size: -; V: TRBV11-2
CDR3: CASGLAGRVNEQFF; DNA: TGCGCCAGTGGACTAGCGGGAAGGGTCAATGAGCAGTTCTTC; J: TRBJ2-1; D: TRBD2; size: -; V: TRBV5-1
CDR3: CATSAGANVLTF; DNA: TGTGCCACCAGTGCGGGGGCCAACGTCCTGACTTTC; J: TRBJ2-6; D: -; size: once; V: TRBV24-1
CDR3: CAWRARDLGGREQFF; DNA: TGTGCCTGGAGGGCCCGGGACTTGGGGGGACGGGAGCAGTTCTTC; J: TRBJ2-1; D: -; size: -; V: TRBV30
CDR3: CASGGSQAFF; DNA: TGTGCCAGCGGGGGGAGTCAAGCTTTCTTT; J: TRBJ1-1; D: -; size: -; V: TRBV12-3/TRBV12-4
CDR3: CASSQALGGGNSPLHF; DNA: TGTGCCAGCAGCCAAGCCTTAGGGGGAGGCAATTCACCCCTCCACTTT; J: TRBJ1-6; D: -; size: -; V: TRBV4-2
CDR3: CSGWMGGVYGYTF; DNA: TGCAGCGGTTGGATGGGGGGCGTCTATGGCTACACCTTC; J: TRBJ1-2; D: -; size: -; V: TRBV29-1
CDR3: CASSFGGVRYEQYF; DNA: TGTGCCAGCAGCTTTGGGGGTGTTCGCTACGAGCAGTACTTC; J: TRBJ2-7; D: -; size: -; V: TRBV7-9
CDR3: CATSDPRGAGTDTQYF; DNA: TGTGCCACCAGTGATCCCAGAGGAGCAGGCACAGATACGCAGTATTTT; J: TRBJ2-3; D: -; size: -; V: TRBV24-1
CDR3: CASRSVRRPYGYTF; DNA: TGTGCCAGCAGGTCTGTTAGACGGCCATATGGCTACACCTTC; J: TRBJ1-2; D: -; size: -; V: TRBV11-2
CDR3: CASSQDVFSYNEQFF; DNA: TGTGCCAGCAGCCAAGACGTGTTTTCCTACAATGAGCAGTTCTTC; J: TRBJ2-1; D: -; size: once; V: TRBV4-2
CDR3: CASSLKAGVYEQYF; DNA: TGTGCCAGCAGCTTAAAGGCGGGAGTCTACGAGCAGTACTTC; J: TRBJ2-7; D: TRBD2; size: -; V: TRBV7-2
CDR3: CASTQDRTFWGNEKLFF; DNA: TGTGCCAGCACCCAGGACAGGACTTTCTGGGGGAATGAAAAACTGTTTTTT; J: TRBJ1-4; D: TRBD1; size: -; V: TRBV7-2
CDR3: CASSEGWQGTYEQYF; DNA: TGTGCCAGCAGTGAGGGTTGGCAGGGCACCTACGAGCAGTACTTC; J: TRBJ2-7; D: -; size: -; V: TRBV25-1
CDR3: CASRSPGGQPQHF; DNA: TGTGCCAGCAGGTCCCCGGGGGGTCAGCCCCAGCATTTT; J: TRBJ1-5; D: -; size: -; V: TRBV28
CDR3: CATSRNRQGDYEQYF; DNA: TGTGCCACCAGCAGGAACCGACAGGGAGACTACGAGCAGTACTTC; J: TRBJ2-7; D: TRBD1; size: -; V: TRBV15
CDR3: CASSLMGQETQYF; DNA: TGTGCCAGCAGCTTGATGGGGCAAGAGACCCAGTACTTC; J: TRBJ2-5; D: -; size: -; V: TRBV5-6
CDR3: CASSWNQPQHF; DNA: TGTGCCAGCAGCTGGAATCAGCCCCAGCATTTT; J: TRBJ1-5; D: -; size: -; V: TRBV28
CDR3: CASLRGCSSYEQYF; DNA: TGTGCCAGCCTCAGGGGATGTAGCTCCTACGAGCAGTACTTC; J: TRBJ2-7; D: -; size: once; V: TRBV21-1
CDR3: CASGLYLTGRWGETQYF; DNA: TGTGCTAGTGGTTTGTATCTGACAGGGAGGTGGGGAGAGACCCAGTACTTC; J: TRBJ2-5; D: -; size: -; V: TRBV12-5
CDR3: CAISHNKAGLAIETQYF; DNA: TGTGCCATCAGTCACAATAAAGCGGGACTAGCAATAGAGACCCAGTACTTC; J: TRBJ2-5; D: TRBD2; size: -; V: TRBV10-3
CDR3: CASTSTSTDTQYF; DNA: TGTGCCAGCACTAGCACTAGCACAGATACGCAGTATTTT; J: TRBJ2-3; D: -; size: -; V: TRBV6-5
CDR3: CAWNTRGAGDTQYF; DNA: TGTGCCTGGAACACTCGGGGGGCGGGGGATACGCAGTATTTT; J: TRBJ2-3; D: -; size: -; V: TRBV30
CDR3: CASSRTYEQYF; DNA: TGTGCCAGCAGCCGAACCTACGAGCAGTACTTC; J: TRBJ2-7; D: -; size: -; V: TRBV12-3/TRBV12-4
CDR3: CASSLVRSSYNSPLHF; DNA: TGTGCCAGCAGCTTGGTACGGAGCTCCTATAATTCACCCCTCCACTTT; J: TRBJ1-6; D: -; size: -; V: TRBV11-2
CDR3: CASSPTEGAYNSPLHF; DNA: TGTGCCAGCAGCCCGACCGAGGGAGCCTATAATTCACCCCTCCACTTT; J: TRBJ1-6; D: -; size: -; V: TRBV11-2
CDR3: CASSRQGTGANVLTF; DNA: TGTGCCAGCAGTCGACAGGGTACTGGGGCCAACGTCCTGACTTTC; J: TRBJ2-6; D: TRBD1; size: -; V: TRBV28